The 17 T cell receptor beta chains in this list originate from one sample, sequenced in a study of shared clonotypes between healthy human individuals (dated by TCRdb to about 2020). The library was prepared using the immunoSEQ multiplex PCR assay. The clones in this table, taken by TCRdb from immuneACCESS, are in-frame only. Not every clone is retained; where verified, under half of the shortfall comes from an unresolved V gene, and the cause of the rest is unknown. The sample has about 2 million clones on record, 85% to 95% of them singletons. 0.1% to 0.15% of the sample is held by the ten biggest clonotypes. The sequenced sample was naive CD4+ T cells sorted from blood. Reading the label with the study, this specimen's cell subset or site is: CD45RA+ positively selected. The receptors shown here come from a man between 18 and 29 years old in good health.

The V gene is TRBV5-4, the J gene TRBJ2-7, with 8 bases fitting TRBD2. The V and J ends lost 1 base and 2 bases, in that order; junction bases with no gene match: 5. The CDR3 has 15 amino acids. CDR1 is SGHNT and CDR2 is YYREEE in the germline V gene (reference sequence). CDR3 DNA: TGTGCCAGCAGCTTGCGTACGGGGGGGCCCTACGAGCAGTACTTC. This encodes CASSLRTGGPYEQYF.

The chain is built from TRBV5-1 and TRBJ2-7, with 11 bases that match TRBD2. This CDR3 comprises 15 residues. Trimming took 4 bases from V and 6 from J; bases not matched to a gene: 9. Germline V gene sequence: CDR1 SGHRS, CDR2 YFSETQ. CDR3 DNA sequence: TGCGCCAGCAGCCCATTAGCGGGAGGGCCGGGCGAGCAGTACTTC. Its translation: CASSPLAGGPGEQYF.

V usage is TRBV6-5 and J usage is TRBJ1-2; 7 bases agree with TRBD1. V trimming: 2 bases; J trimming: 3 bases; junction bases outside the gene matches: 9. Germline CDR1 MNHEY, CDR2 SVGAGI. The CDR3 has 16 amino acids. The CDR3 nucleotides are TGTGCCAGCAGTTACGGGTCAGGGGGAGCCTACTATGGCTACACCTTC. It translates to CASSYGSGGAYYGYTF.

This chain links TRBV29-1 with TRBJ1-3; D not resolved. Per the germline V gene, CDR1 is SQVTM and CDR2 is ANQGSEA. Trimming pared 3 bases from V and 15 bases from J, leaving 12 bases between. The CDR3 runs to 10 residues. The CDR3 DNA reads TGCAGCGTTGACGGTACAGCCCCATATTTT. Its protein is CSVDGTAPYF.

J is TRBJ2-3 and V is TRBV10-1; 14 bases are shared with TRBD2. The CDR3 runs 17 residues. Germline V gene data show CDR1 as WNHNN and CDR2 as SYGVQD (reference sequence). The V and J ends lost 2 bases and 5 bases, in that order; junction bases with no gene match: 6. The CDR3 DNA is TGCGCCAGCAGTGAGCCGGGGACTAGCGGGGGCATAGATACGCAGTATTTT. Translation: CASSEPGTSGGIDTQYF.

About this clone: This specimen includes other DNA sequences encoding the same CDR3. CDR3 residues: CASSEQDSGNTIYF. The CDR3 DNA is TGTGCCAGCAGTGAACAAGACTCTGGAAACACCATATATTTT. The chain couples TRBV6-1 to TRBJ1-3, with D unresolved. V lost 2 bases and J 0 bases, leaving 5 bases between the germline ends. Germline V lookup: CDR1 MNHNS, CDR2 SASEGT. This CDR3 comprises 14 residues.

V and J are TRBV10-3 and TRBJ1-4; D may be TRBD1 (5 bases). Deletions cut 7 bases from V and 8 bases from J, with 14 bases between. CDR1 and CDR2 from the germline V gene are ENHRY and SYGVKD. The CDR3 loop spans 13 amino acids. The CDR3 DNA sequence: TGTGCCATCACGGCAGGGCACGGCGAAAAACTGTTTTTT. Amino acid sequence: CAITAGHGEKLFF.

J is TRBJ1-5 and V is TRBV21-1. TRBV21-1 is marked as a pseudogene. This CDR3 has 11 amino acids. The CDR3 nucleotides are TGTGCCAGCAGCCTTCGATGGCCCCAGCATTTT. This encodes CASSLRWPQHF.

This clone was seen once. The rearrangement joins TRBV5-6 to TRBJ2-3, with 10 nucleotides matching TRBD1. Germline V CDR1 and CDR2: SGHDT, YYEEEE. The CDR3 runs 17 residues. Trimming removed 4 bases from V and 4 bases from J; junction bases left unmatched: 12. The CDR3 loop is CASSRFRQGAISDTQYF. The CDR3 DNA reads as TGTGCCAGCAGCCGATTCCGACAGGGGGCAATTTCAGATACGCAGTATTTT.

The chain carries TRBV25-1 and TRBJ1-1; possibly TRBD1 for D (5 bases). The CDR3 consists of 14 residues. Between the trimmed V and J ends, which lost 7 bases and 4 bases, there was a span of 16 bases. Germline V gene data show CDR1 as MGHDK and CDR2 as SYGVNS. The CDR3 spells CASMGQDGATEAFF. CDR3 DNA sequence: TGTGCCAGCATGGGCCAGGATGGGGCCACTGAAGCTTTCTTT.

The rearrangement links TRBV25-1 to TRBJ2-7; 7 bases align to TRBD2. From germline, CDR1 is MGHDK and CDR2 SYGVNS. The J segment lost 5 bases and the V segment lost 7 bases, leaving 17 bases of the junction unmatched. The length of the CDR3 is 16 residues. For the CDR3, the DNA is TGTGCCAGCATGGGGCCAGCTTGGGCGGGAGCCCACGAGCAGTACTTC. This sequence encodes CASMGPAWAGAHEQYF.

This chain uses TRBV6-6 with TRBJ2-1, with D uncertain. Trimming took off 0 bases at V and 8 bases at J, with 2 bases between the two ends. Germline V lookup: CDR1 MNHNY, CDR2 SVGAGI (reference sequence). CDR3 size: 11 residues. The DNA for the CDR3 is TGTGCCAGCAGTTACTCCGATGAGCAGTTCTTC. It translates to CASSYSDEQFF.

The chain joins TRBV6-1 to TRBJ2-1; no clear D. The CDR3 length is 14 residues. From germline, CDR1 is MNHNS and CDR2 SASEGT. Trimming stripped 2 bases from V and 8 bases from J, with 13 bases between. The CDR3 region has the DNA TGTGCCAGCAGTGAAAGGCTACTCGAGGATGAGCAGTTCTTC. Translated, it gives CASSERLLEDEQFF.

The CDR3 sequence is CASSPQRGLNTGELFF. In DNA, the CDR3 is TGTGCCAGCTCACCACAGCGGGGGCTAAACACCGGGGAGCTGTTTTTT. V and J are TRBV18 and TRBJ2-2; 8 positions agree with TRBD2. In germline, CDR1 is KGHSH, CDR2 LQKENI. The ends lost 1 base at V and 2 bases at J; junction bases unmatched: 3. The CDR3 sequence is 16 residues long.

This clone appeared a single time. This rearrangement joins TRBV5-1 to TRBJ2-5, with 11 bases fitting TRBD2. The germline gives CDR1 SGHRS, CDR2 YFSETQ. V dropped 4 bases and J dropped 4; count of bases not matched to a gene: 3. CDR3 length: 14 residues. The CDR3 reads CASSQTSGAETQYF. The CDR3 DNA follows: TGCGCCAGCAGCCAGACTAGCGGGGCAGAGACCCAGTACTTC.

The chain recombines TRBV11-3 with TRBJ2-5; D remains ambiguous. The V end was cut by 1 base, the J end by 4 bases, with 7 bases between. Germline CDR1 reads SGHNT; CDR2 reads YENEEA. CDR3 size: 13 residues. The CDR3 DNA sequence: TGTGCCAGCAGCTTAGGTAACCGAGAGACCCAGTACTTC. Residues: CASSLGNRETQYF.

This clone was recorded at least ten times. The sample carries other DNA sequences with the same CDR3. This CDR3 is CAWSVDKTYEQYF. CDR3 DNA sequence: TGTGCCTGGAGTGTAGACAAGACCTACGAGCAGTACTTC. The chain is built from TRBV30 and TRBJ2-7, with D unclear. V was shortened by 0 bases and J by 2 bases, with 8 bases between the two germline ends. Germline V CDR1 and CDR2: GTSNPN, SVGIG (reference sequence). This CDR3 has 13 residues.